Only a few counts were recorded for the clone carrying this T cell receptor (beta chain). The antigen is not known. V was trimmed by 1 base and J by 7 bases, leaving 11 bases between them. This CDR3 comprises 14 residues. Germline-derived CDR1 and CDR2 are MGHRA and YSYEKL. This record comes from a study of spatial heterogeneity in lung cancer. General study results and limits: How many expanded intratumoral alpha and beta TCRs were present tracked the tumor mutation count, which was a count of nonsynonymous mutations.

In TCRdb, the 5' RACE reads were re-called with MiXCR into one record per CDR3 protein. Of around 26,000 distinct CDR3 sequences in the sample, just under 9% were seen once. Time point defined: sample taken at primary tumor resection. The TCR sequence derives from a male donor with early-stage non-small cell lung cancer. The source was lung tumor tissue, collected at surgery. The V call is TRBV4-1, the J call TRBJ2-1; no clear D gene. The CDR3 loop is CASSQVRPGNEQFF. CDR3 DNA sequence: TGCGCCAGCAGCCAAGTCCGGCCCGGGAATGAGCAGTTCTTC.